This T cell receptor beta chain appears in the sequencing data of a study of control samples from healthy donors and cancer patients. Per germline, CDR1 MNHEY and CDR2 SVGEGT. The CDR3 contains 13 residues. V was trimmed by 7 bases and J by 5 bases, leaving 14 bases between them. Profiling relied on immunoSEQ multiplex PCR, and the TCRdb table lists in-frame clones only, not all of them. Of 150,000 to 160,000 clones listed, around 95% are singletons. The chain employs TRBV6-2 or TRBV6-3 and TRBJ1-1; tentative D call: TRBD1 (5 bases). Sequencing was carried out using blood. The receptor was isolated from a middle-aged man in good health. CDR3 DNA: TGTGCCAGCACCCCATATCGGGGGACTGAAGCTTTCTTT. This codes for CASTPYRGTEAFF.